This is a list of T cell receptor beta chains from one sample in a study of cytomegalovirus exposure and HLA in healthy donors. TCRdb keeps only in-frame clones here, not all; method: immunoSEQ multiplex PCR. The sample records over 150,000 clones, 60% to 80% being singletons. Sequences were obtained from PBMCs. The receptors here all came from a young woman in good health and CMV-seronegative. The conserved cysteine and the conserved F or W are not part of the CDR3 here. Clone size is given for some rows only: seen once, a few or many times, or a class if the clone is expanded.

TRBJ1-1 TRBV30 NA AWAQGGGTEAF
TRBJ2-1 TRBV7-9 NA ASSPNYNEQF
TRBJ2-3 TRBV28 NA ASSLGRRLRTDTQY
TRBJ2-3 TRBV30 many AWSTLAGGGDTQY
TRBJ1-2 TRBV15 once ATSRGLQGALEGYT
TRBJ2-7 TRBV4-1 NA ASSQDDGRDTYEQY
TRBJ2-1 TRBV28 few ASSFRTPNNEQF
TRBJ1-1 TRBV30 NA AWIGGDTEAF
TRBJ2-7 TRBV5-1 once ASRIASSYEQY
TRBJ1-3 TRBV27 NA ASEITANSGNTIY
TRBJ2-7 TRBV14 NA ASSQEEGLSYEQY
TRBJ2-3 TRBV9 few ASSPRGGGGATDTQY
TRBJ2-1 TRBV11-3 few ASSFGGVYNEQF
TRBJ2-7 TRBV5-5 NA ASSPDTVYEQY
TRBJ2-7 TRBV19 NA ASSMQGGQPSYEQY
TRBJ2-7 TRBV6-1 few ASRDRDRGHEQY
TRBJ2-1 TRBV10-3 NA AIRPRGDNEQF
TRBJ1-2 TRBV18 NA ASSPTGQQNYGYT
TRBJ2-2 TRBV5-8 NA ASTLLRTGELF
TRBJ2-1 TRBV4-1 NA ASSASTSGSSYNEQF
TRBJ2-3 TRBV30 NA AWSLAGEIDTQY
TRBJ1-3 TRBV29-1 NA SVGGHTGNTIY
TRBJ1-5 TRBV6-1 NA ASSGSGARGSNQPQH
TRBJ2-4 TRBV2 NA ASSDQGAAKNIQY
TRBJ1-5 TRBV9 NA ASSVVRGQLSNQPQH
TRBJ2-7 TRBV9 NA ASSVGAGSTWQY
TRBJ2-2 TRBV7-3 NA ASSLILGTGVPGELF
TRBJ1-2 TRBV5-1 few ASSLVRANYGYT
TRBJ2-2 TRBV7-2 NA ASTPGTGGFGGELF
TRBJ1-3 TRBV5-1 NA ASSLGLDGNTIY
TRBJ1-2 TRBV10-3 once AISQSFGGGSVYGYT
TRBJ2-6 TRBV28 NA ASSSGDSLSGANALT
TRBJ2-5 TRBV2 NA ASTGLAGFETQY
TRBJ1-1 TRBV6-1 few ASSDGDRGSSEAF
TRBJ2-5 TRBV14 NA ASSQVGGRRETQY
TRBJ2-7 TRBV7-9 few ASSPRTGWTYEQY
TRBJ2-2 TRBV11-3 NA ASSLADGELF
TRBJ2-7 TRBV7-3 NA ASSPTGRYEQY
TRBJ2-3 TRBV6-1 NA ASSEGLAGVDTQY
TRBJ2-1 TRBV5-1 NA ASSLGPDRGLVEQF
TRBJ2-3 TRBV7-3 NA ASSSQSGRGTDTQY
TRBJ2-7 TRBV2 NA ASMASYEQY
TRBJ1-1 TRBV28 few ASQHRGFSVNTEAF
TRBJ2-2 TRBV4-1 NA ASSPNTGELF
TRBJ2-1 TRBV6-4 NA ASSDQTDRGDEQF
TRBJ1-4 TRBV7-2 NA ASSPQTGNEKLF
TRBJ1-3 TRBV7-9 NA ASSLDAGSGNTIY
TRBJ1-5 TRBV7-2 few ASSGRGGINQPQH
TRBJ2-7 TRBV7-6 NA ASSHPSSYEQY
TRBJ2-1 TRBV14 NA ASSQILWGRHSYNEQF
TRBJ1-4 TRBV18 few ASSPKGEYNEKLF
TRBJ1-5 TRBV7-2 NA ASSDSSNQPQH
TRBJ2-7 TRBV5-1 NA ASSLATGQASYEQY